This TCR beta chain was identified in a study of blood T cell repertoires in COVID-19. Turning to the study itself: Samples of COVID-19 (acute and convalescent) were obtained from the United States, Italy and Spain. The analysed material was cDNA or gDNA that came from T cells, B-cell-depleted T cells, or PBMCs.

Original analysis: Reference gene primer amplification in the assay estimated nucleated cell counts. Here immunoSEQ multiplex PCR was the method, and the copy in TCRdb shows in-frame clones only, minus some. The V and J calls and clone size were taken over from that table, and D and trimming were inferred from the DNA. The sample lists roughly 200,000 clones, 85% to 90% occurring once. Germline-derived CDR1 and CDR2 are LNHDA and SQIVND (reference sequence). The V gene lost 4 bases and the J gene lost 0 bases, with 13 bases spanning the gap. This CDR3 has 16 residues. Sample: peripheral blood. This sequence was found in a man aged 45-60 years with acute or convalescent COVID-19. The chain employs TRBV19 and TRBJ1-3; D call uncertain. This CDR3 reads CASSKRTTSSGNTIYF. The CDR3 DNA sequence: TGTGCCAGTAGTAAAAGAACCACGAGCTCTGGAAACACCATATATTTT.